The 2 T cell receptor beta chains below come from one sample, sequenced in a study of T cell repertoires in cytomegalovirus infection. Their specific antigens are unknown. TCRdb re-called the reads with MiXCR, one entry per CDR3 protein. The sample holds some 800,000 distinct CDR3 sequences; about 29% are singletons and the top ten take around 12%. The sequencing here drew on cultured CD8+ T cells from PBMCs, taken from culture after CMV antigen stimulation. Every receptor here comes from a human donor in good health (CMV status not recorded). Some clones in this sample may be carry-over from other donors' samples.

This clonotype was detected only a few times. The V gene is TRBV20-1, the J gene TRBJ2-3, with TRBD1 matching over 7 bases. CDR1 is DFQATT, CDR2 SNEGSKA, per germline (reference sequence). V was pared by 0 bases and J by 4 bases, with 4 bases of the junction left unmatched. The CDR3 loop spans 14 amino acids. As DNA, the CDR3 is TGCAGTGCTAGAGATACAGGGGAAGCAGATACGCAGTATTTT. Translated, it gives CSARDTGEADTQYF.

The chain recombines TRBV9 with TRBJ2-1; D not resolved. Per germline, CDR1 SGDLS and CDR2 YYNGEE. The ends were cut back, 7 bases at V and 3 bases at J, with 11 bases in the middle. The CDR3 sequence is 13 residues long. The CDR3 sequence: CASGPKFYNEQFF. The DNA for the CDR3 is TGTGCCAGCGGACCGAAGTTCTACAATGAGCAGTTCTTC.